This TCR beta chain comes out of a study of CD8 T cells in Susac syndrome. As to this clonotype: Its matching antigen is unknown.

cDNA came from roughly 0.47 to 1 ug RNA primed by random hexamers. Multiplex PCR with immunoSEQ amplified the TCR beta CDR3 across 54 Vbeta and 13 Jbeta. One entry per CDR3 protein results from TCRdb running MiXCR on the immunoSEQ multiplex PCR reads. Of 110,000 to 150,000 distinct CDR3 sequences in the sample, more than 90% are singletons; the top ten hold 0.075% to 0.09%. Study results and caveats: As acknowledged by the study, its TCR sequencing and HLA analysis included a relatively small number of individuals.

The authors negatively isolated CD8+ and CD4+ T cells and FACS-enriched TEMRA cells. The V gene's germline CDR1 is KGHSH and CDR2 LQKENI. This CDR3 comprises 14 residues. V lost 3 bases and J 3 bases, leaving 9 bases between the germline ends. The chain has TRBV18 and TRBJ1-5, with D unresolved. The TCR was taken from a human donor with Susac syndrome. The sample comprised CD4+ T cells from PBMCs. The CDR3 loop reads CASSPSGPNQPQHF. The CDR3, as DNA: TGTGCCAGCTCACCGTCCGGGCCCAATCAGCCCCAGCATTTT. The complete variable domain, with remaining parts taken from reference TRBV18 and TRBJ1-5, reads NAGVMQNPRHLVRRRGQEARLRCSPMKGHSHVYWYRQLPEEGLKFMVYLQKENIIDESGMPKERFSAEFPKEGPSILRIQQVVRGDSAAYFCASSPSGPNQPQHFGDGTRLSIL.